This T cell receptor (beta chain) was observed in a study of T cell responses to AZD1222 COVID-19 vaccine. Findings of the study overall: Reportedly, nearly half of unique spike TCRs recognized epitopes outside B.1.351/B.1.1.7 mutations. Baseline serostatus was positive in only a handful of AZD1222 recipients.

The data were produced by immunoSEQ multiplex PCR, yet TCRdb's version contains in-frame clones alone and is incomplete. The sample has around 110,000 clones, around 89% seen once. Concerning this clone: The target antigen is unknown.

The receptor comes from an adult in good health. The source was peripheral blood, collected on day 0 of AZD1222 vaccination.

CDR3 loop: CASSQGMGLNYGYTF. CDR3 sequence (DNA): TGTGCCAGCAGCCAAGGAATGGGGCTCAACTATGGCTACACCTTC. The rearrangement uses TRBV3-1 (or the pseudogene TRBV3-2) and TRBJ1-2; the D gene is possibly TRBD1 (5 bases). Per germline, CDR1 LGHDT and CDR2 YNNKEL (reference sequence). Trimming pared 1 base from V and 2 bases from J, leaving 11 bases between. CDR3 length: 15 amino acids.